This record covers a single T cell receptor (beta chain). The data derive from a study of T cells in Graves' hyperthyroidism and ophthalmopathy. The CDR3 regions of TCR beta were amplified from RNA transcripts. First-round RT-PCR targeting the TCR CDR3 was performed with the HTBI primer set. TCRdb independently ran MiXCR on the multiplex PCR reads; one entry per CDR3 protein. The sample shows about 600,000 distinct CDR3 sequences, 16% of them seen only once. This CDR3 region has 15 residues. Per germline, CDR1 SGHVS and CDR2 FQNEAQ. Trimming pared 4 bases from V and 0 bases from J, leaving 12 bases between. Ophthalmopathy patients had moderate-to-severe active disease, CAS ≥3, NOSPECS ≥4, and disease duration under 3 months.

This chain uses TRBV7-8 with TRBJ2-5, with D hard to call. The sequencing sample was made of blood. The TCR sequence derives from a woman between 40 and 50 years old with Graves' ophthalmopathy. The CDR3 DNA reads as TGTGCCAGCAGCTCGGTAGGCCTGGACCAAGAGACCCAGTACTTC. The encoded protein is CASSSVGLDQETQYF.